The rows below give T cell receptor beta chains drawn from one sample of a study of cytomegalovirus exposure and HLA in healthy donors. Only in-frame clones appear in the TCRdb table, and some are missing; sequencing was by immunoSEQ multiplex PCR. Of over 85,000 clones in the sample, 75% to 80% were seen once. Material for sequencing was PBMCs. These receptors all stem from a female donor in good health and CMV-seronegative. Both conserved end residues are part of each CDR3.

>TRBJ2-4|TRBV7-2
CASSPGSRVFQNIQYF
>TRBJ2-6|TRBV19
CASSILRGADSGANVLTF
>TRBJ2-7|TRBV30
CAWSTQGTGCYF
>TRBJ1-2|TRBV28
CASTATPGQASGYTF
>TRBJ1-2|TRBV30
CAWSTRTGIAYGYTF
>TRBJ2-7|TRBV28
CASSLGTGVGEQYF
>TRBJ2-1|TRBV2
CASSPSGRAYTFF
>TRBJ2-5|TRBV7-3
CASSVGTSGRQQETQYF
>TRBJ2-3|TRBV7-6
CASSPNPTGFTDTQYF
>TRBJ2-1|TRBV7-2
CASSSTSEGEQFF
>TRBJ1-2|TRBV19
CASSVTDREHGGYTF
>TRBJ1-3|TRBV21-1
CASSKLPGHSGNTIYF
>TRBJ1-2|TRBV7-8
CASSYSGVGYGYTF
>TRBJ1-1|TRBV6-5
CASSSQGQSGTEAFF
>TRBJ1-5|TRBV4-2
CASSSPTENQPQHF
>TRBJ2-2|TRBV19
CASTGTAYTGELFF
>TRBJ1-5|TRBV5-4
CASSVYGTVQPQHF
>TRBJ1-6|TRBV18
CASSPGPGGSSYNSPLHF
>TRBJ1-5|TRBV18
CASSPGAGANQPQHF
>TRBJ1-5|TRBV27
CASTRTGGSQPQHF
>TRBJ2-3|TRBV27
CASKISSGRSTDTQYF
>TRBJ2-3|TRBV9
CASSVVAGGDTQYF
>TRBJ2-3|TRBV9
CASSVDPLTGGFADTQYF
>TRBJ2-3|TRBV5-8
CASSPGTGIIAQYF
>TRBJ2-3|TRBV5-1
CASSLAGGGKGLDTQYF
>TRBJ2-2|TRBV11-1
CASSLNDRTGELFF
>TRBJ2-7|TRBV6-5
CASSYHTSDYEQYF
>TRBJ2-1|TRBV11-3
CASSPTPGLGLPNEQFF
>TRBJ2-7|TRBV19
CASSIDSTGKAYEQYF
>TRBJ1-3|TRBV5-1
CASSLDTGGLGNTIYF
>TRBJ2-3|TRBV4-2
CASSQDLAGGPRTDTQYF
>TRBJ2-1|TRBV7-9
CASSLEGGYNEQFF
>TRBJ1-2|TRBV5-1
CASSPWTGGNVYTF
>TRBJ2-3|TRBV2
CASSSSGASTDTQYF
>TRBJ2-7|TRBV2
CASMDSGGEVYEQYF
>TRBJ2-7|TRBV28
CASLGTGGGNEQYF
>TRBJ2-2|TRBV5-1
CASLRTGDYTGELFF
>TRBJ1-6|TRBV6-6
CASSYSLRGSPLHF
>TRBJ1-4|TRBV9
CASSARQGLNEKLFF
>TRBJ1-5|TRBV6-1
CASNEDGRVGPQHF
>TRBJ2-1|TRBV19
CASSIDRGLAGGYNEQFF
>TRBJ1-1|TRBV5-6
CASSLTTFTEAFF
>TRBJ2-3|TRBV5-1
CASIPGQGVVDTQYF
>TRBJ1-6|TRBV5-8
CASSLEQGNSPLHF
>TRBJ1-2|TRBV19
CASSILGTGGGYTF
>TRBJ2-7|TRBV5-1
CASSWTGFRHEQYF
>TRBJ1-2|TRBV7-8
CASSQGLWRGYTF
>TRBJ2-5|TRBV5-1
CASSLGSQGSRETQYF
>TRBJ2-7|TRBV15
CATSFRQGGSEEQYF